This entry is about one T cell receptor beta chain. Its target is unknown. Each donor was a healthy Caucasian individual from Russia, aged about 6 to 95. The data belong to a study of blood T cells in healthy people across ages. The use of a sample-barcoded 5' primer and a J-beta primer mix characterized a second PCR of 7 to 11 cycles. Each CDR3 protein gets one entry after TCRdb re-called the 5' RACE reads with MiXCR. The sample consists of around 710,000 distinct CDR3 sequences, roughly 47% of them appearing once. This CDR3 spans 14 amino acids. Germline trimming cut 8 bases from V and 0 bases from J; bases unmatched to any gene: 2. Looked up from germline, CDR1 is SEHNR and CDR2 is FQNEAQ (reference sequence). Study-wide results and limits: Researchers deemed the diversity estimates from one million T cells underestimates. Strong correlation was found linking TCR beta diversity to naive T cell percentage.

V gene TRBV7-9 combines with J gene TRBJ2-1, with 9 bases aligning to TRBD1. The source material was blood. The source is a woman aged 55-75 years in good health. The CDR3 nucleotides are TGTGCCAGCGGACAGGGGAGCTCCTACAATGAGCAGTTCTTC. This translates into CASGQGSSYNEQFF.